What follows are 21 T cell receptor beta chains derived from one specimen sequenced in a study of post-analysis software for immune sequencing data. Unique molecular identifiers were present in the TCR beta cDNA libraries. MiXCR, run by TCRdb on the PCR reads, gives a single entry per CDR3 protein. This sample carries about 160,000 distinct CDR3 sequences, about 34% of them seen once, and the ten largest clones take 25% to 30%. Sample: blood, taken after autologous hematopoietic stem cell transplantation. These receptors were taken from a girl between 10 and 17 years old with multiple sclerosis.

About this clonotype itself: One end of the junction varies from germline; a read error may be responsible. This chain uses TRBV28 with TRBJ1-4; D uncertain. This CDR3 is 14 amino acids long. In germline, CDR1 is MDHEN, CDR2 SYDVKM. CDR3 nucleotides: TGTGCCGGCAGTATACCAGCAGTAGGTGAAAAACTGTTTTTT. It translates to CAGSIPAVGEKLFF.

J is TRBJ2-1 and V is TRBV20-1, with D uncertain. Germline lookup yields CDR1 DFQATT and CDR2 SNEGSKA (reference sequence). The CDR3 is made up of 16 amino acids. Trimming took off 0 bases at V and 0 bases at J, with 12 bases between the two ends. CDR3 DNA sequence: TGCAGTGCTAGAGATGCCCTCCTAAGCTCCTACAATGAGCAGTTCTTC. As protein: CSARDALLSSYNEQFF.

A few counts support this clonotype. The chain carries TRBV15 and TRBJ2-7; D is undetermined. The DNA end favors TRBJ2-5, so the J call may be wrong. There are 12 residues in the CDR3. Germline values: CDR1 LNHNV, CDR2 YYDKDF (reference sequence). DNA of the CDR3: TGTGCCACCAGCGGTATCAGGGAGACCCAGTACTTC. It encodes CATSGIRETQYF.

This clonotype turned up a few times. This chain joins TRBV27 and TRBJ2-7; D is uncertain. CDR1 and CDR2 (germline): MNHEY, SMNVEV (reference sequence). Trimming cost V 0 bases and J 0 bases, with 12 bases left between them. The CDR3 is made up of 16 amino acids. CDR3 nucleotide sequence: TGTGCCAGCAGTTTATCCGCCCGGGCAGCCTCCTACGAGCAGTACTTC. It specifies CASSLSARAASYEQYF.

Regarding this clonotype: This may arise from a read error, as a much more abundant clone is one base away. The CDR3 protein is CASSLRVDLQEETRYF. The CDR3 coding sequence is TGTGCCAGCAGTCTCCGGGTGGACCTGCAAGAAGAGACCCGGTACTTC. V gene TRBV6-2 or TRBV6-3 combines with J gene TRBJ2-5; D call uncertain. The CDR3 runs 16 residues. Germline V gene lookup returns CDR1 MNHEY and CDR2 SVGEGT.

In the case of this clonotype: The junction departs from germline at one end; a sequencing error may be responsible. The CDR3 reads CASRVDRGWETQYF. The CDR3 nucleotides read TGCGCCAGCAGGGTCGACAGGGGGTGGGAGACCCAGTACTTC. This chain connects TRBV7-2 to TRBJ2-5; 9 bases agree with TRBD1. Germline CDR1 is SGHTA and CDR2 is FQGNSA. There are 14 residues in the CDR3.

The V gene is TRBV28, the J gene TRBJ2-6; 9 bases line up with TRBD1. This CDR3 spans 18 amino acids. Per the germline V gene, CDR1 is MDHEN and CDR2 is SYDVKM. V trimming: 2 bases; J trimming: 4 bases; junction bases outside the gene matches: 9. CDR3 loop: CASSLSGDRVSGANVLTF. CDR3 sequence (DNA): TGTGCCAGCAGTTTAAGTGGGGACAGGGTTTCCGGGGCCAACGTCCTGACTTTC.

This clonotype was detected only a few times. V and J are TRBV29-1 and TRBJ2-1; 7 nucleotides agree with TRBD2. Germline CDR1 is SQVTM and CDR2 is ANQGSEA. The junction had 8 bases not matched to a gene; V was cut back by 0 bases and J by 6 bases. The CDR3 is 15 amino acids. The CDR3: CSVEDWWERGNEQFF. For the CDR3, the DNA is TGCAGCGTTGAAGACTGGTGGGAGCGGGGCAATGAGCAGTTCTTC.

This clonotype has more than one count but fewer than ten. The gene calls are TRBV12-3 or TRBV12-4 and TRBJ2-1, with 12 bases matching TRBD2. With 3 bases clipped from V and 3 bases from J, the junction kept 24 bases outside the gene matches. The CDR3 spans 23 residues. DNA of the CDR3: TGTGCCAGCAGTTTCAGGACTTCTCCCAGCAACCGGACTAGCGGGAATCTCTACAATGAGCAGTTCTTC. Translated, it gives CASSFRTSPSNRTSGNLYNEQFF.

The CDR3 DNA reads as TGTGCCAGCAGCTCCGGGACAGCCGACTCCTACGAGCAGTACTTC. It specifies CASSSGTADSYEQYF. This sequence joins TRBV5-5 and TRBJ2-7, with TRBD1 matching 7 bases. The CDR3 loop spans 15 amino acids. The germline V gene encodes CDR1 SGHKS and CDR2 YYEKEE (reference sequence). V was clipped by 3 bases and J by 0 bases; unmatched bases: 6.

This clonotype was seen at least ten times. The J gene is TRBJ1-5, the V gene TRBV25-1; maybe TRBD1 (6 bases). Trimming stripped 7 bases from V and 6 bases from J, with 16 bases between. Germline V gene lookup returns CDR1 MGHDK and CDR2 SYGVNS. The CDR3 is 14 amino acids. This chain's CDR3 is CASTRNRAAQPQHF. CDR3 bases: TGTGCCAGCACCCGAAACAGGGCCGCTCAGCCCCAGCATTTT.

This chain joins TRBV20-1 and TRBJ2-1; either TRBD1 or TRBD2 may fit D (6 bases each). This CDR3 region has 12 residues. Germline loops: CDR1 DFQATT, CDR2 SNEGSKA (reference sequence). V lost 6 bases to trimming and J lost 7 bases, with 13 bases between them. CDR3 DNA sequence: TGCAGTGCGCCCTGGGGGGCTAATGAGCAGTTCTTC. Encoded protein: CSAPWGANEQFF.

The chain combines TRBV6-1 with TRBJ2-4; TRBD2 matches at 7 bases. The J call is doubtful: the DNA matches TRBJ2-7 better. The germline CDR1 and CDR2 sequences are MNHNS and SASEGT. This CDR3 is 13 amino acids long. The CDR3 protein is CASFGRGAYEQYF. CDR3 DNA: TGTGCCAGCTTCGGACGGGGGGCCTACGAGCAGTACTTC.

This clonotype has a count of ten or more. This chain connects TRBV3-1 to TRBJ2-7; TRBD1 is a possible D gene (5 bases). Trimming pared 1 base from V and 4 bases from J, leaving 11 bases between. The CDR3 spans 14 residues. Per the germline V gene, CDR1 is LGHDT and CDR2 is YNNKEL (reference sequence). CDR3 in DNA: TGTGCCAGCAGCCAAGGCTGGGGCGGATACGAGCAGTACTTC. This sequence encodes CASSQGWGGYEQYF.

The chain uses TRBV6-6 and TRBJ1-1; D possibly corresponds to TRBD1 (6 bases). This CDR3 region has 12 residues. Germline V CDR1 and CDR2: MNHNY, SVGAGI (reference sequence). V was shortened by 5 bases and J by 6 bases, with 10 bases between the two germline ends. This CDR3 reads CASSHRQAEAFF. The CDR3 bases are TGTGCCAGCAGTCATAGACAGGCTGAAGCTTTCTTT.

There are a few counts of this clonotype. V and J are TRBV24-1 and TRBJ2-1; D uncertain. The CDR3 consists of 13 residues. Looked up from germline, CDR1 is KGHDR and CDR2 is SFDVKD. The V gene lost 8 bases and the J gene lost 6 bases, with 13 bases spanning the gap. This CDR3 reads CATNAEWANEQFF. The CDR3 nucleotides read TGTGCCACCAATGCGGAGTGGGCCAATGAGCAGTTCTTC.

This clonotype was found a few times. The chain is built from TRBV6-2 or TRBV6-3 and TRBJ2-4; 7 bases match TRBD1. Per the germline V gene, CDR1 is MNHEY and CDR2 is SVGEGT. Unmatched junction bases numbered 14, after V lost 2 bases and J lost 13 bases. There are 15 residues in the CDR3. This CDR3 reads CASSYGGQFYNEQYF. The CDR3, as DNA: TGTGCCAGCAGTTACGGGGGACAGTTCTACAATGAGCAGTACTTC.

This clonotype was counted a few times. This chain connects TRBV27 to TRBJ1-2, with 8 bases matching TRBD1. V was pared by 5 bases and J by 4 bases, with 3 bases of the junction left unmatched. Germline V lookup: CDR1 MNHEY, CDR2 SMNVEV (reference sequence). The CDR3 has 13 residues. CDR3 sequence (DNA): TGTGCCAGCAGTAGAACAGGGGGCTATGGCTACACCTTC. Protein: CASSRTGGYGYTF.

The CDR3 here is CSARDWREEREQFF. The CDR3 DNA reads TGCAGTGCTAGAGATTGGCGGGAGGAACGTGAGCAGTTCTTC. This chain joins TRBV20-1 and TRBJ2-1; 8 bases line up with TRBD2. The CDR3 is made up of 14 amino acids. V dropped 0 bases and J dropped 9; count of bases not matched to a gene: 7. The germline gives CDR1 DFQATT, CDR2 SNEGSKA (reference sequence).

The V and J genes are TRBV12-3 or TRBV12-4 and TRBJ2-7, with 7 bases identical to TRBD2. This CDR3 spans 17 amino acids. V dropped 3 bases and J dropped 6; count of bases not matched to a gene: 17. The CDR3 spells CASSFAGPAGDPSEQYF. CDR3 coding DNA: TGTGCCAGCAGTTTTGCAGGGCCGGCGGGAGATCCCTCCGAGCAGTACTTC.

The V gene is TRBV29-1, the J gene TRBJ2-1, with 13 bases aligning to TRBD2. This CDR3 comprises 14 residues. J was trimmed by 11 bases and V by 8 bases; bases with no gene match: 12. Germline CDR1 reads SQVTM; CDR2 reads ANQGSEA. The CDR3 reads CSLGTSGIRNKQFF. CDR3 nucleotide sequence: TGCAGCTTGGGGACTAGCGGGATTCGAAATAAGCAGTTCTTC.